Sequencing of this T cell receptor (beta chain) was carried out in a study of T-cell memory formation after mild COVID-19. The wider study: There were largely donor-specific TCR clusters. Notes on the study in general: Shrinking CD4+ clones were chiefly CM and EM; CD8+ ones were chiefly EMRA. The appearance of some responding clones in pre-infection memory suggested that cross-reactive memory joined.

Constant-segment-primed 5'RACE gave TCR alpha and TCR beta cDNA libraries with sample barcodes and UMIs. TCRdb itself ran the 5' RACE reads through MiXCR, one entry per CDR3 protein. Among under 250,000 distinct CDR3 sequences listed, less than 20% were seen once. On this clonotype itself: Its antigen is unidentified.

The source is an adult woman who had mild COVID-19 (a few samples of this study predate the infection). Cell type and time point are not known. The specimen sequenced was PBMCs or a T cell subset sorted from them (not recorded which).

CDR3 region: CATSDPRPEGDTQYF. In DNA form, the CDR3 reads TGTGCCACCAGTGACCCTCGTCCCGAGGGAGATACGCAGTATTTT. The V gene is TRBV24-1, the J gene TRBJ2-3, with D perhaps TRBD2 (5 bases). This CDR3 is built from 15 residues. Germline V CDR1 and CDR2: KGHDR, SFDVKD. Between the trimmed V and J ends, which lost 4 bases and 5 bases, there was a span of 15 bases.